This TCR beta chain originates from a study of CD8+ T cells in alopecia areata. General observations from the study: Scalp and blood retained many expanded lesional clones during tofacitinib.

From germline, CDR1 is SGHAT and CDR2 FQNNGV. This CDR3 has 12 amino acids. Trimming stripped 1 base from V and 6 bases from J, with 6 bases between. RNA was isolated and reverse transcribed to cDNA, the sequencing template. Measured with immunoSEQ multiplex PCR; TCRdb has only the in-frame clones, and not every one. The sample gives 140,000 to 150,000 clones, 54% of which show up once; less than 20% is in the top ten. This clone occurred many times. Its matching antigen is unknown. Regarding treatment: oral pan-JAK inhibitor, 5-10 mg twice daily. The receptor was isolated from a human donor with alopecia areata. Specimen: CD8+ T cells sorted from blood, collected at week 4, from a patient treated with tofacitinib. The genes are TRBV11-2 and TRBJ1-1, with D hard to call. The CDR3 region has the DNA TGTGCCAGCAGCTTAGTTTGGTCTGAAGCTTTCTTT. This sequence encodes CASSLVWSEAFF. The full variable domain, its missing parts supplied by reference TRBV11-2 and TRBJ1-1, is EAGVAQSPRYKIIEKRQSVAFWCNPISGHATLYWYQQILGQGPKLLIQFQNNGVVDDSQLPKDRFSAERLKGVDSTLKIQPAKLEDSAVYLCASSLVWSEAFFGQGTRLTVV.